This entry lists 3 T cell receptor beta chains sequenced from one sample in a study of human T cells and chemical hapten exposure. Time point here: patch test 2, 6 weeks after DPC sensitization. Treatment here: therapeutic diphenylcyclopropenone sensitization with weekly scalp DPC. Each CDR3 protein gets one entry after TCRdb re-called the RACE reads with MiXCR. The data contain approximately 350,000 distinct CDR3 sequences, under 6.5% of them seen just once; the ten biggest clones take up about 5.4%. Sequencing used whole blood, obtained in connection with sensitization to the hapten diphenylcyclopropenone (DPC). The receptors stem from a woman under 30 with alopecia areata. Some clones in this sample may be carry-over from other donors' samples.

The genes are TRBV13 and TRBJ2-7, with 8 bases identical to TRBD1. The J segment lost 5 bases and the V segment lost 5 bases, leaving 8 bases of the junction unmatched. The CDR3 has 14 amino acids. CDR1 PRHDT and CDR2 FYEKMQ come from the germline V gene (reference sequence). CDR3 DNA sequence: TGTGCCAGCAGCCCCCGACAGGGGCGTAACGAGCAGTACTTC. Translation: CASSPRQGRNEQYF.

This clonotype was seen ten or more times. This chain uses TRBV4-1 with TRBJ1-1, with D perhaps matching TRBD1 (5 bases). The germline gives CDR1 MGHRA, CDR2 YSYEKL. The CDR3 runs to 15 residues. V lost 0 bases and J 5 bases, leaving 13 bases between the germline ends. CDR3 in DNA: TGCGCCAGCAGCCAAGAAGAGGAGGGACGGACTGAAGCTTTCTTT. Encoded protein: CASSQEEEGRTEAFF.

This clonotype was observed at least ten times. The V gene is TRBV4-3, the J gene TRBJ1-2; D is unresolved. CDR3 length: 15 residues. Germline CDR1 reads LGHNA; CDR2 reads YSLEER. V was pared by 0 bases and J by 5 bases, with 13 bases between. The CDR3 region is CASSQDSAGRYGYTF. CDR3 nucleotides: TGCGCCAGCAGCCAAGATAGTGCAGGACGGTATGGCTACACCTTC.